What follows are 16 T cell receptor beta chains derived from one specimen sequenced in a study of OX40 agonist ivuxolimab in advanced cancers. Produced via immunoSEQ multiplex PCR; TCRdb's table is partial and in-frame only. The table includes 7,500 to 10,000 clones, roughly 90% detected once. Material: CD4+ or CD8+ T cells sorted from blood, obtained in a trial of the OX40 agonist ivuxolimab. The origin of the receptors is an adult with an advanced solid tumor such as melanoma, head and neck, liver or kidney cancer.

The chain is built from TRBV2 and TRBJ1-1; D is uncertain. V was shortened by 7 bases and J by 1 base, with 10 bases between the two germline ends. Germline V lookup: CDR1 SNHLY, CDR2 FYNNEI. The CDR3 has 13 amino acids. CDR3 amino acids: CASTVVENTEAFF. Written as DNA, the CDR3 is TGTGCCAGCACCGTCGTTGAGAACACTGAAGCTTTCTTT.

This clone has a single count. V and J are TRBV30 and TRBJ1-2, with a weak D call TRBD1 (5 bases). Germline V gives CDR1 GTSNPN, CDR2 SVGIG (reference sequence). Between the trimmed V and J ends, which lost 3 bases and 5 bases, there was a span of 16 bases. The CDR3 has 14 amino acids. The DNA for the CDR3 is TGTGCCTGGAGGGGCTTTGGGGGGATTTATGGCTACACCTTC. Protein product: CAWRGFGGIYGYTF.

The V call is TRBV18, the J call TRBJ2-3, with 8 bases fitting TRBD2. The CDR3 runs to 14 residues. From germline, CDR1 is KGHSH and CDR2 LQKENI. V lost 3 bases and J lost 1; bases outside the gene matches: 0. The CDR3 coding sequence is TGTGCCAGCTCACCGACTAGCGGCACAGATACGCAGTATTTT. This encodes CASSPTSGTDTQYF.

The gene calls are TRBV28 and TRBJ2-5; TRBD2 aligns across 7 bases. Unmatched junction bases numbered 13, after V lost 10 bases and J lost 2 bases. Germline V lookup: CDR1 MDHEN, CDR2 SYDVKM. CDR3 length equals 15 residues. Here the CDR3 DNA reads TGTGCCACCTCGGGGAGGGGCCTTCCACAAGAGACCCAGTACTTC. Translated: CATSGRGLPQETQYF.

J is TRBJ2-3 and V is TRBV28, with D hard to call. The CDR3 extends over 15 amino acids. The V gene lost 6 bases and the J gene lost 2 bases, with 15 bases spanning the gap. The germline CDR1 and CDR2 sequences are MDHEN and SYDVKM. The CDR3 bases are TGTGCCAGCAGCCAATGGGCTGGAGTCACAGATACGCAGTATTTT. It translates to CASSQWAGVTDTQYF. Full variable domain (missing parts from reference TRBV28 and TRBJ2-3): DVKVTQSSRYLVKRTGEKVFLECVQDMDHENMFWYRQDPGLGLRLIYFSYDVKMKEKGDIPEGYSVSREKKERFSLILESASTNQTSMYLCASSQWAGVTDTQYFGPGTRLTVL.

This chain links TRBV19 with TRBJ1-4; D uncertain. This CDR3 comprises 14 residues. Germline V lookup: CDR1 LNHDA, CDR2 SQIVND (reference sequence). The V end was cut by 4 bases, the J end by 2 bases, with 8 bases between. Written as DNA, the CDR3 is TGTGCCAGTAGTAGGGGAAGGACTAATGAAAAACTGTTTTTT. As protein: CASSRGRTNEKLFF.

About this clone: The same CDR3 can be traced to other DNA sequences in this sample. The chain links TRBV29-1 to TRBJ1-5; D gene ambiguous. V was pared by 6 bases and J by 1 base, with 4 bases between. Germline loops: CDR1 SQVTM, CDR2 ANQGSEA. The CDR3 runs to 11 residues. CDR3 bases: TGCAGCGTCGGAAGCAATCAGCCCCAGCATTTT. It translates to CSVGSNQPQHF. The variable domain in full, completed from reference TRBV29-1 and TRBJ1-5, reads SAVISQKPSRDICQRGTSLTIQCQVDSQVTMMFWYRQQPGQSLTLIATANQGSEATYESGFVIDKFPISRPNLTFSTLTVSNMSPEDSSIYLCSVGSNQPQHFGDGTRLSIL.

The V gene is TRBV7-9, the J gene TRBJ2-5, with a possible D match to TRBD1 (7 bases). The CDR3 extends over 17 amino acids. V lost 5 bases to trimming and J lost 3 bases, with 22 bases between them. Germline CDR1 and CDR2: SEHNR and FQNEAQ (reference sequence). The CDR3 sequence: CASSLSLGGGGEETQYF. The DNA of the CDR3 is TGTGCCAGCAGCCTTAGTTTGGGAGGAGGGGGCGAAGAGACCCAGTACTTC. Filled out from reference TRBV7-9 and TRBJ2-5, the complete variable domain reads DTGVSQNPRHKITKRGQNVTFRCDPISEHNRLYWYRQTLGQGPEFLTYFQNEAQLEKSRLLSDRFSAERPKGSFSTLEIQRTEQGDSAMYLCASSLSLGGGGEETQYFGPGTRLLVL.

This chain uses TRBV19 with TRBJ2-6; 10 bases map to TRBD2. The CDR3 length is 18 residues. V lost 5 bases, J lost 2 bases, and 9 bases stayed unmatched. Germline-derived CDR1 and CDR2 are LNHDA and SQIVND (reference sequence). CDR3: CASSLSSGSITGANVLTF. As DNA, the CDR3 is TGTGCCAGTAGTCTCTCTAGCGGGAGTATAACTGGGGCCAACGTCCTGACTTTC.

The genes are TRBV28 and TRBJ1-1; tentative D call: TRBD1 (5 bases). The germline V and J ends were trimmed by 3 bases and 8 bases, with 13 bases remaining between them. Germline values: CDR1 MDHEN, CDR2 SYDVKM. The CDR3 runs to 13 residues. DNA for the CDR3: TGTGCCAGCAGTTTGGGTCGGTGGACAGAAGCTTTCTTT. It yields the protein CASSLGRWTEAFF.

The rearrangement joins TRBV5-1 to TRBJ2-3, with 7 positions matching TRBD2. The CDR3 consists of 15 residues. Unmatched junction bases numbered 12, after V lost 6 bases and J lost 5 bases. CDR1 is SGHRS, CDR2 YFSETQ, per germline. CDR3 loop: CASTPGGGEKDTQYF. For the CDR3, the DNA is TGCGCCAGCACCCCGGGAGGCGGGGAGAAAGATACGCAGTATTTT.

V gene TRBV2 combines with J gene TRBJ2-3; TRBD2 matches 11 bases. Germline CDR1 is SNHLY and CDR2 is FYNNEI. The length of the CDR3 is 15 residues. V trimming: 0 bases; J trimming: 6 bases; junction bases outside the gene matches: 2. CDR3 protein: CASSEALAGGDTQYF. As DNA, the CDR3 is TGTGCCAGCAGTGAAGCGCTAGCGGGAGGTGATACGCAGTATTTT.

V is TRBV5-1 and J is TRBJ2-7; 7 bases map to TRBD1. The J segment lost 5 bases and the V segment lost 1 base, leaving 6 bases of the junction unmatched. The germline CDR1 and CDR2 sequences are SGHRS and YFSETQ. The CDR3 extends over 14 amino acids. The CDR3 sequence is CASSLYRGIDEQYF. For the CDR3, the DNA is TGCGCCAGCAGCTTGTACAGGGGAATCGACGAGCAGTACTTC. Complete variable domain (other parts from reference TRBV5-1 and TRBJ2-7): KAGVTQTPRYLIKTRGQQVTLSCSPISGHRSVSWYQQTPGQGLQFLFEYFSETQRNKGNFPGRFSGRQFSNSRSEMNVSTLELGDSALYLCASSLYRGIDEQYFGPGTRLTVT.

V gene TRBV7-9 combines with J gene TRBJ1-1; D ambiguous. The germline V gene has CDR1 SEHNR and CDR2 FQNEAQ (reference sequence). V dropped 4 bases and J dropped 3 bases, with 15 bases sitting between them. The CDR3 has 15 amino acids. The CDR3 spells CASSSTGVQYTEAFF. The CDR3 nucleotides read TGTGCCAGCAGCTCCACCGGGGTACAGTACACTGAAGCTTTCTTT.

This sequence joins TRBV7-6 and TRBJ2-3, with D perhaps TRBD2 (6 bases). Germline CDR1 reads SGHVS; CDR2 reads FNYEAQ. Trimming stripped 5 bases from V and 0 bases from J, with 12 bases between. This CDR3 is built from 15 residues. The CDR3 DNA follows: TGTGCCAGCAGCACGCCCGGGAGTAGCACAGATACGCAGTATTTT. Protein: CASSTPGSSTDTQYF.

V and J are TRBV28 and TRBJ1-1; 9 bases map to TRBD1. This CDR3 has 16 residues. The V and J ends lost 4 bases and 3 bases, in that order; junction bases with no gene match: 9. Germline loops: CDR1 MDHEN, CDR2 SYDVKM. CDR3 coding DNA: TGTGCCAGCAGTTCTCTCTCCCGGACAGGGGACACTGAAGCTTTCTTT. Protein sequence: CASSSLSRTGDTEAFF.